These T cell receptor beta chains were read from a single sample in a study of blood T cell repertoires in COVID-19. Repertoires were generated with immunoSEQ multiplex PCR, while TCRdb's copy carries only in-frame clones and drops some. The sample contains some 99,000 clones, over 60% of which appear only once. The specimen was peripheral blood. The receptors stem from a human donor in a cohort sampled during active or convalescent COVID-19. Each CDR3 is given without its conserved first and last residue. The order of the fields is V gene, CDR3 length, J gene, D gene, CDR3 protein. D genes are given only for firm matches.

v_gene: TRBV3-1/TRBV3-2; len: 13; j_gene: TRBJ2-2; d_gene: TRBD2; CDR3aa: ASPSSGSGTGELF
v_gene: TRBV5-1; len: 11; j_gene: TRBJ1-1; d_gene: NA; CDR3aa: ASSLSRRGGAF
v_gene: TRBV6-5; len: 11; j_gene: TRBJ1-6; d_gene: NA; CDR3aa: ASQYQGNSPLH
v_gene: TRBV5-1; len: 14; j_gene: TRBJ2-1; d_gene: NA; CDR3aa: ASSLGSATAYNEQF
v_gene: TRBV4-3; len: 13; j_gene: TRBJ1-5; d_gene: NA; CDR3aa: ASSQVFGANQPQH
v_gene: TRBV5-1; len: 13; j_gene: TRBJ2-3; d_gene: NA; CDR3aa: ASAYNNGVADTQY
v_gene: TRBV7-2; len: 11; j_gene: TRBJ2-5; d_gene: NA; CDR3aa: ASSLTAQETQY
v_gene: TRBV11-2; len: 14; j_gene: TRBJ2-7; d_gene: TRBD2; CDR3aa: ASSFGTSGRASEQY
v_gene: TRBV2; len: 13; j_gene: TRBJ1-4; d_gene: NA; CDR3aa: ASSVGGTGNEKLF
v_gene: TRBV5-4; len: 14; j_gene: TRBJ2-1; d_gene: TRBD2; CDR3aa: ASSLGGLEGFNEQF
v_gene: TRBV3-1/TRBV3-2; len: 14; j_gene: TRBJ2-1; d_gene: TRBD2; CDR3aa: ASSPRRGDRGNEQF
v_gene: TRBV6-5; len: 11; j_gene: TRBJ1-1; d_gene: NA; CDR3aa: ASQARENTEAF
v_gene: TRBV5-4; len: 12; j_gene: TRBJ1-1; d_gene: NA; CDR3aa: ASSTRGGNTEAF
v_gene: TRBV5-1; len: 13; j_gene: TRBJ1-6; d_gene: NA; CDR3aa: ASSLDSSYNSPLH
v_gene: TRBV6-2/TRBV6-3; len: 11; j_gene: TRBJ1-2; d_gene: NA; CDR3aa: ASSYGRVDGYT
v_gene: TRBV6-2/TRBV6-3; len: 13; j_gene: TRBJ1-2; d_gene: NA; CDR3aa: ASSYPQEASYGYT
v_gene: TRBV7-2; len: 12; j_gene: TRBJ1-1; d_gene: NA; CDR3aa: ASSLGAGNTEAF
v_gene: TRBV27; len: 12; j_gene: TRBJ2-2; d_gene: NA; CDR3aa: ASSSGKNTGELF
v_gene: TRBV4-3; len: 13; j_gene: TRBJ2-7; d_gene: NA; CDR3aa: ASSRAGGGSYEQY
v_gene: TRBV6-5; len: 10; j_gene: TRBJ1-6; d_gene: NA; CDR3aa: ASSNRVSPLH
v_gene: TRBV14; len: 16; j_gene: TRBJ2-2; d_gene: TRBD1; CDR3aa: ASSHLTLWTGMAGELF
v_gene: TRBV7-9; len: 12; j_gene: TRBJ1-4; d_gene: NA; CDR3aa: ASSLDRHKEKLF
v_gene: TRBV3-1/TRBV3-2; len: 12; j_gene: TRBJ2-7; d_gene: NA; CDR3aa: ASSQGTIIYEQY
v_gene: TRBV18; len: 12; j_gene: TRBJ2-5; d_gene: NA; CDR3aa: ASSVHHGAETQY
v_gene: TRBV7-2; len: 13; j_gene: TRBJ1-2; d_gene: TRBD1; CDR3aa: ASSPHRGPNYGYT
v_gene: TRBV4-3; len: 13; j_gene: TRBJ1-4; d_gene: NA; CDR3aa: ASSQGGGSGEKLF
v_gene: TRBV4-3; len: 11; j_gene: TRBJ1-2; d_gene: NA; CDR3aa: ASSQAVLYGYT
v_gene: TRBV18; len: 12; j_gene: TRBJ1-4; d_gene: TRBD1; CDR3aa: ASSGQGNLEKLF
v_gene: TRBV28; len: 14; j_gene: TRBJ2-5; d_gene: TRBD2; CDR3aa: ASSPPRDYFLKTQY